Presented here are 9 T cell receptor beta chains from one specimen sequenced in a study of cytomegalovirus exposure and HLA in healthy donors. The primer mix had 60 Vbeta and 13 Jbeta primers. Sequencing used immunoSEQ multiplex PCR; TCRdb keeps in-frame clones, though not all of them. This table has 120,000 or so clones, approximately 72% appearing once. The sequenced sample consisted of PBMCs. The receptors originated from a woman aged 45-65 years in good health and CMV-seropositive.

CDR3: CASSPGQSSGNTIYF. DNA of the CDR3: TGTGCCAGCAGCCCAGGACAGTCATCGGGAAACACCATATATTTT. The chain carries TRBV9 and TRBJ1-3, with D possibly being TRBD1 (6 bases). Trimming pared 4 bases from V and 4 bases from J, leaving 15 bases between. Germline V gives CDR1 SGDLS, CDR2 YYNGEE. The CDR3 is made up of 15 amino acids.

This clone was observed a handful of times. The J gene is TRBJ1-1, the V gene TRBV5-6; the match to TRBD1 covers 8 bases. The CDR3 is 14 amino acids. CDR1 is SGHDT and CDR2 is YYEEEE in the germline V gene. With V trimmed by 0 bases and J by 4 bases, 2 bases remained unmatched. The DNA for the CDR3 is TGTGCCAGCAGCTTGGGACAGGGGCGCACTGAAGCTTTCTTT. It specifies CASSLGQGRTEAFF.

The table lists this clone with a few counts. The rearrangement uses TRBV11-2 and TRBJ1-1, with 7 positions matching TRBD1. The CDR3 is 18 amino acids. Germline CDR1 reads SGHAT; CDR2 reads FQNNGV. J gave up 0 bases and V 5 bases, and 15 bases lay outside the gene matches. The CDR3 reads CASSPSLGGAGMNTEAFF. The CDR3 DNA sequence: TGTGCCAGCAGCCCGTCCCTAGGGGGCGCGGGCATGAACACTGAAGCTTTCTTT.

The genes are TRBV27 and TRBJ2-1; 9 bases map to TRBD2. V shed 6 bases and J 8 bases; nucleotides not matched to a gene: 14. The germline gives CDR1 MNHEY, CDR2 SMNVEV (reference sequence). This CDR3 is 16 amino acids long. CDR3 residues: CASRDSGSGRPHEQFF. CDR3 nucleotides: TGTGCCAGCAGGGATAGCGGGAGCGGGCGTCCCCATGAGCAGTTCTTC.

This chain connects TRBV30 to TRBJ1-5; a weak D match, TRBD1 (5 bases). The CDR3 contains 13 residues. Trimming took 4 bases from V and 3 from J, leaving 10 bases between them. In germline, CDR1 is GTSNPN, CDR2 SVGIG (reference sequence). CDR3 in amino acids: CAWNGGSNQPQHF. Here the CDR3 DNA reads TGTGCCTGGAACGGGGGGTCCAATCAGCCCCAGCATTTT.

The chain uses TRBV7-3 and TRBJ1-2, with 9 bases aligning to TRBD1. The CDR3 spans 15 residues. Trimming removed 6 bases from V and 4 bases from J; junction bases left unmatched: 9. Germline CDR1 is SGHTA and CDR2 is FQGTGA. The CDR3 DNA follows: TGTGCCAGCAGTTACGACGGACAGGGGATCTATGGCTACACCTTC. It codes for CASSYDGQGIYGYTF.

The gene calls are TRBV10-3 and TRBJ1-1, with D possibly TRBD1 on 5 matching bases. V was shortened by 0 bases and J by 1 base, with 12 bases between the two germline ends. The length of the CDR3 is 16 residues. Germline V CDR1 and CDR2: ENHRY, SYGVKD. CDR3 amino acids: CAISESLRQGNTEAFF. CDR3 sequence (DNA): TGTGCCATCAGTGAGTCGCTTAGGCAGGGGAACACTGAAGCTTTCTTT.

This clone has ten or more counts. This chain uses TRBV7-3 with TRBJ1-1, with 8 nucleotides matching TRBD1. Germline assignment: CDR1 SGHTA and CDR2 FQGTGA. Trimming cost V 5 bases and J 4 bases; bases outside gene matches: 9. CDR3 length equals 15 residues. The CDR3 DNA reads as TGTGCCAGCAGCATCCCCAGGGGGCGGGGCACTGAAGCTTTCTTT. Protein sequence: CASSIPRGRGTEAFF.

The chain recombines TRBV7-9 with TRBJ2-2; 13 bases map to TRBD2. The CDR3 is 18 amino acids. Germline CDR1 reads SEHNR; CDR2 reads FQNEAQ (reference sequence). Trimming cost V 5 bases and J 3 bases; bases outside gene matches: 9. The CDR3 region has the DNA TGTGCCAGCAGCCCACCTCGGACTAGCGGGAGATACACCGGGGAGCTGTTTTTT. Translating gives CASSPPRTSGRYTGELFF.